This T cell receptor beta chain was sequenced during a study of control samples from healthy donors and cancer patients. Measured with immunoSEQ multiplex PCR; TCRdb has only the in-frame clones, and not every one. The top ten hold 2.5% to 3% of the sample, which has approximately 49,000 clones, approximately 86% seen once. J was trimmed by 4 bases and V by 9 bases; bases with no gene match: 17. Germline lookup yields CDR1 LGHNA and CDR2 YSLEER. CDR3 length: 16 amino acids. The TCR was taken from a woman in her 50s with lung cancer. The chain couples TRBV4-3 to TRBJ1-2; 7 positions agree with TRBD1. Material: PBMCs. CDR3 in DNA: TGCGCCAGTTCTATATCCCGGGACAGAACTAGCTATGGCTACACCTTC. Its translation is CASSISRDRTSYGYTF.